The 32 T cell receptor beta chains given below trace back to one sample, sequenced in a study of beta chain features in type 1 diabetes. Reverse transcribing all isolated RNA meant expressed TCRB transcripts were sequenced. TCRdb's table, derived via immunoSEQ multiplex PCR, lists solely in-frame clones and lacks some. The data show fewer than 650,000 clones, with 15% to 18% seen just once and approximately 0.099% held by the top ten. Input material: naive CD4+ T cells from blood. Receptors were obtained from a man aged 18 to 29 in good health.

This clone was counted only a few times. This rearrangement joins TRBV18 to TRBJ1-5, with 12 bases fitting TRBD1. CDR3 length: 18 residues. CDR1 KGHSH and CDR2 LQKENI come from the germline V gene. The ends lost 0 bases at V and 7 bases at J; junction bases unmatched: 10. The CDR3 here is CASSPPGTGGAARQPQHF. The CDR3 region has the DNA TGTGCCAGCTCACCACCGGGGACAGGGGGCGCCGCTAGGCAGCCCCAGCATTTT.

This clone was recorded a few times. This chain uses TRBV28 with TRBJ2-7; the match to TRBD1 covers 8 bases. CDR1 MDHEN and CDR2 SYDVKM come from the germline V gene. CDR3 length: 13 residues. The trim removed 6 bases at V and 7 bases at J, leaving 8 bases unmatched. This CDR3 is CASSSQGAREQYF. Written as DNA, the CDR3 is TGTGCCAGCAGCTCTCAGGGGGCAAGGGAGCAGTACTTC.

This clone was seen a handful of times. The chain employs TRBV18 and TRBJ1-1; no definite D call. V was trimmed by 3 bases and J by 0 bases, leaving 8 bases between them. The V gene's germline CDR1 is KGHSH and CDR2 LQKENI. The CDR3 has 14 residues. The CDR3 loop reads CASSPLEMNTEAFF. The CDR3 region has the DNA TGTGCCAGCTCACCTCTAGAAATGAACACTGAAGCTTTCTTT.

The chain employs TRBV5-1 and TRBJ1-5; TRBD1 is a possible D gene (5 bases). V dropped 0 bases and J dropped 1 base, with 8 bases sitting between them. The CDR3 has 15 residues. The germline V gene has CDR1 SGHRS and CDR2 YFSETQ. The CDR3 nucleotides read TGCGCCAGCAGCTTGGGGGCAGGGAGCAATCAGCCCCAGCATTTT. This codes for CASSLGAGSNQPQHF.

This clone was observed a few times. DNA for the CDR3: TGTGCCAGCCAAAAAAGGGGGAGTAGGAGCAATGAGCAGTTCTTC. Encoded protein: CASQKRGSRSNEQFF. The V call is TRBV2, the J call TRBJ2-1; weak D call: TRBD1 (6 bases). The germline V gene has CDR1 SNHLY and CDR2 FYNNEI. V lost 8 bases, J lost 6 bases, and 20 bases lay in between. This CDR3 is built from 15 residues.

In this sample, this clone turned up a few times. The rearrangement joins TRBV30 to TRBJ2-7; TRBD1 agrees at 8 bases. Germline V lookup: CDR1 GTSNPN, CDR2 SVGIG (reference sequence). This CDR3 is 14 amino acids long. The V segment lost 3 bases and the J segment 6 bases; nucleotides outside the gene matches: 10. The CDR3 spells CAWSRIPDRGEQYF. CDR3 nucleotides: TGTGCCTGGAGCCGGATTCCTGACAGGGGCGAGCAGTACTTC.

V is TRBV19 and J is TRBJ1-1; tentatively, D is TRBD1 (5 bases). The length of the CDR3 is 14 residues. CDR1 is LNHDA and CDR2 is SQIVND in the germline V gene (reference sequence). V lost 6 bases, J lost 0 bases, and 11 bases lay in between. The CDR3 sequence: CASSLRGLNTEAFF. DNA for the CDR3: TGTGCCAGTAGCCTCCGGGGGTTGAACACTGAAGCTTTCTTT.

This chain joins TRBV19 and TRBJ2-5; 7 nucleotides agree with TRBD1. CDR1 and CDR2 from the germline V gene are LNHDA and SQIVND (reference sequence). The CDR3 is 14 residues long. V gave up 9 bases and J gave up 3 bases; unmatched junction bases: 10. The CDR3 nucleotides read TGTGCCAGCGCCCGGGACAGCGTAAAAGAGACCCAGTACTTC. This sequence encodes CASARDSVKETQYF. Full variable domain (remainder filled in from reference TRBV19 and TRBJ2-5): DGGITQSPKYLFRKEGQNVTLSCEQNLNHDAMYWYRQDPGQGLRLIYYSQIVNDFQKGDIAEGYSVSREKKESFPLTVTSAQKNPTAFYLCASARDSVKETQYFGPGTRLLVL.

V is TRBV27 and J is TRBJ2-7; TRBD1 agrees at 8 bases. Germline CDR1 is MNHEY and CDR2 is SMNVEV (reference sequence). Trimming cost V 5 bases and J 1 base; bases outside gene matches: 10. The CDR3 consists of 16 residues. The CDR3 region is CASSPMGQVGSYEQYF. CDR3 bases: TGTGCCAGCAGTCCCATGGGACAGGTGGGATCCTACGAGCAGTACTTC.

The sample holds a few counts of this clone. J is TRBJ2-3 and V is TRBV9; 7 nucleotides line up with TRBD2. There are 15 residues in the CDR3. V shed 2 bases, J shed 2 bases, and the junction held 5 bases outside the gene matches. Germline lookup yields CDR1 SGDLS and CDR2 YYNGEE. The CDR3 reads CASSVRGGYTDTQYF. In nucleotides, the CDR3 is TGTGCCAGCAGCGTCCGCGGGGGTTACACAGATACGCAGTATTTT.

The chain recombines TRBV6-6 with TRBJ1-2; 8 bases line up with TRBD1. This CDR3 contains 15 residues. Germline values: CDR1 MNHNY, CDR2 SVGAGI (reference sequence). J was trimmed by 2 bases and V by 7 bases; bases with no gene match: 9. The CDR3 nucleotides read TGTGCCAGCACTAGACAGGGGACAAGAAACTATGGCTACACCTTC. Amino acids: CASTRQGTRNYGYTF.

This clone came up a few times. The chain couples TRBV10-3 to TRBJ2-7; 13 bases fit TRBD2. Germline assignment: CDR1 ENHRY and CDR2 SYGVKD. This CDR3 has 16 amino acids. The ends lost 11 bases at V and 0 bases at J; junction bases unmatched: 10. CDR3 amino acids: CAARGTSGTSSYEQYF. CDR3 nucleotide sequence: TGTGCCGCCAGAGGGACTAGCGGGACTAGCTCCTACGAGCAGTACTTC.

This clone was picked up a small number of times. The chain combines TRBV5-4 with TRBJ2-6; D is ambiguous. V lost 10 bases and J 0 bases, leaving 17 bases between the germline ends. Germline CDR1 is SGHNT and CDR2 is YYREEE (reference sequence). The CDR3 has 16 amino acids. CDR3 DNA sequence: TGTGCCTTGGATAAGGGTATCGGCTCTGGGGCCAACGTCCTGACTTTC. It encodes CALDKGIGSGANVLTF.

This clone turned up a few times. The chain recombines TRBV4-1 with TRBJ1-4; 7 bases agree with TRBD1. Germline trimming cut 0 bases from V and 3 bases from J; bases unmatched to any gene: 1. Germline V gene lookup returns CDR1 MGHRA and CDR2 YSYEKL. The CDR3 runs 15 residues. CDR3 DNA sequence: TGCGCCAGCAGCCAAGAAAGGGGGCCTAATGAAAAACTGTTTTTT. It codes for CASSQERGPNEKLFF.

This chain uses TRBV11-2 with TRBJ2-3; D call uncertain. Looked up from germline, CDR1 is SGHAT and CDR2 is FQNNGV. This CDR3 is built from 9 residues. With 11 bases removed from V and 5 bases from J, the gap between germline ends came to 5 bases. CDR3 loop: CADGDTQYF. The CDR3, as DNA: TGTGCCGACGGAGATACGCAGTATTTT.

This clone was seen more than once but under ten times. This chain connects TRBV9 to TRBJ1-4; 8 bases are shared with TRBD1. Germline V gene data show CDR1 as SGDLS and CDR2 as YYNGEE. V was pared by 4 bases and J by 8 bases, with 7 bases of the junction left unmatched. The CDR3 contains 14 residues. The CDR3 DNA follows: TGTGCCAGCAGCCAAACAGGGGGAGGGGAAAAACTGTTTTTT. Its translation is CASSQTGGGEKLFF.

The chain links TRBV2 to TRBJ1-5, with 8 bases lining up with TRBD1. Germline CDR1 is SNHLY and CDR2 is FYNNEI. Trimming removed 4 bases from V and 4 bases from J; junction bases left unmatched: 3. The CDR3 is 14 amino acids. The CDR3 sequence: CASSGTGRNQPQHF. CDR3 nucleotide sequence: TGTGCCAGCAGTGGGACAGGGCGAAATCAGCCCCAGCATTTT.

This clone has just a few counts. This rearrangement joins TRBV19 to TRBJ2-1; TRBD2 is a possible D gene (6 bases). The CDR3 is made up of 18 amino acids. The germline CDR1 and CDR2 sequences are LNHDA and SQIVND (reference sequence). V gave up 4 bases and J gave up 5 bases, with 24 bases separating them. The CDR3 coding sequence is TGTGCCAGTAGTACACCCCTTCGGAGGGCGATGGGAAACAATGAGCAGTTCTTC. Amino acid sequence: CASSTPLRRAMGNNEQFF.

This clone showed up just a few times. The genes are TRBV10-3 and TRBJ1-1; D is perhaps TRBD1 (5 bases). The CDR3 totals 16 residues. The V gene lost 5 bases and the J gene lost 3 bases, with 19 bases spanning the gap. Germline-derived CDR1 and CDR2 are ENHRY and SYGVKD. For the CDR3, the DNA is TGTGCCATCAGTAGGGGATCGGAGGGGCGCGACACTGAAGCTTTCTTT. It translates to CAISRGSEGRDTEAFF.

The chain is built from TRBV7-6 and TRBJ1-6; D is unclear. The V gene lost 6 bases and the J gene lost 6 bases, with 6 bases spanning the gap. CDR1 and CDR2 from the germline V gene are SGHVS and FNYEAQ. The CDR3 spans 12 residues. CDR3 in amino acids: CASRGSNSPLHF. In DNA form, the CDR3 reads TGTGCCAGCAGGGGATCTAATTCACCCCTCCACTTT.

The gene calls are TRBV29-1 and TRBJ1-1; D gene ambiguous. In germline, CDR1 is SQVTM, CDR2 ANQGSEA. The CDR3 is 9 amino acids. V lost 4 bases and J lost 5, with 2 bases in between. CDR3 bases: TGCAGCGTTGGGACTGAAGCTTTCTTT. Translation: CSVGTEAFF.

This clone showed up just a few times. CDR3 nucleotides: TGTGCCAGTAGAGGGACAGGGACCGAACAAGCTAACTATGGCTACACCTTC. Translated: CASRGTGTEQANYGYTF. The chain combines TRBV19 with TRBJ1-2, with 9 positions matching TRBD1. After removal of 6 bases from V and 0 bases from J, the junction contained 11 bases not matched to a gene. CDR1 is LNHDA, CDR2 SQIVND, per germline (reference sequence). The CDR3 totals 17 residues.

V usage is TRBV7-2 and J usage is TRBJ2-7; no firm D call. Germline assignment: CDR1 SGHTA and CDR2 FQGNSA. Deletions cut 6 bases from V and 0 bases from J, with 9 bases between. CDR3 size: 13 residues. The CDR3, as DNA: TGTGCCAGCAGAGACACAGCCTCCTACGAGCAGTACTTC. It codes for CASRDTASYEQYF.

This chain joins TRBV5-4 and TRBJ2-1; 16 bases line up with TRBD2. Trimming cost V 7 bases and J 4 bases; bases outside gene matches: 11. This CDR3 comprises 18 residues. CDR1 and CDR2 (germline): SGHNT, YYREEE (reference sequence). The CDR3 DNA sequence: TGTGCCAGCCGGGGACTAGCGGGAGGGCTTGTGGCGTACAATGAGCAGTTCTTC. It is translated as CASRGLAGGLVAYNEQFF. The full variable domain, with the rest looked up from reference TRBV5-4 and TRBJ2-1, is ETGVTQSPTHLIKTRGQQVTLRCSSQSGHNTVSWYQQALGQGPQFIFQYYREEENGRGNFPPRFSGLQFPNYSSELNVNALELDDSALYLCASRGLAGGLVAYNEQFFGPGTRLTVL.

This clone was detected only a few times. This chain connects TRBV2 to TRBJ1-1; no definite D call. The CDR3 runs 14 residues. Trimming took 6 bases from V and 1 from J, leaving 12 bases between them. The germline CDR1 and CDR2 sequences are SNHLY and FYNNEI. CDR3 coding DNA: TGTGCCAGCAGAGTCGAAGCCAAGAACACTGAAGCTTTCTTT. This sequence encodes CASRVEAKNTEAFF.

The chain recombines TRBV10-3 with TRBJ2-2; TRBD1 matches 9 bases. The CDR3 has 14 amino acids. CDR1 ENHRY and CDR2 SYGVKD come from the germline V gene. Germline trimming cut 3 bases from V and 6 bases from J; bases unmatched to any gene: 2. CDR3 protein: CAISERQGAGELFF. Here the CDR3 DNA reads TGTGCCATCAGTGAACGACAGGGGGCCGGGGAGCTGTTTTTT.

The V gene is TRBV5-1, the J gene TRBJ2-5; no definite D call. With 4 bases removed from V and 1 base from J, the gap between germline ends came to 8 bases. CDR1 is SGHRS, CDR2 YFSETQ, per germline. The CDR3 covers 13 residues. The chain's CDR3 is CASSPLPQETQYF. CDR3 nucleotides: TGCGCCAGCAGCCCTCTTCCCCAAGAGACCCAGTACTTC.

This clone was detected a few times. Written as DNA, the CDR3 is TGTGCCAGCAGCGGCGGGTACGAGCAGTACTTC. Its translation is CASSGGYEQYF. The chain couples TRBV14 to TRBJ2-7; perhaps TRBD2 as D (5 bases). CDR3 length equals 11 residues. V was cut by 5 bases and J by 4 bases, with 6 bases left in between. Germline-derived CDR1 and CDR2 are SGHDN and FVKESK. The variable domain in full, completed from reference TRBV14 and TRBJ2-7, reads EAGVTQFPSHSVIEKGQTVTLRCDPISGHDNLYWYRRVMGKEIKFLLHFVKESKQDESGMPNNRFLAERTGGTYSTLKVQPAELEDSGVYFCASSGGYEQYFGPGTRLTVT.

This rearrangement joins TRBV28 to TRBJ2-1; 9 bases agree with TRBD1. Germline V gene lookup returns CDR1 MDHEN and CDR2 SYDVKM. CDR3 length: 14 residues. Trimming at V came to 8 bases and at J to 1 base, leaving 3 bases not matched to a gene. The CDR3 DNA follows: TGTGCCAGCGCCGACAGGGGGTCCTACAATGAGCAGTTCTTC. Amino acids: CASADRGSYNEQFF.

A note on this clone: Other nucleotide sequences from this sample produce the same CDR3. The rearrangement uses TRBV7-9 and TRBJ1-5, with D possibly being TRBD1 (5 bases). V lost 0 bases and J 1 base, leaving 7 bases between the germline ends. Per the germline V gene, CDR1 is SEHNR and CDR2 is FQNEAQ (reference sequence). This CDR3 is 15 amino acids long. CDR3 in DNA: TGTGCCAGCAGCTTAGCGGCAGGGAGCAATCAGCCCCAGCATTTT. Protein product: CASSLAAGSNQPQHF.

The chain employs TRBV7-2 and TRBJ1-2; D may be TRBD1 (5 bases). The CDR3 covers 14 residues. V was shortened by 3 bases and J by 2 bases, with 10 bases between the two germline ends. Germline CDR1 is SGHTA and CDR2 is FQGNSA. The CDR3 region is CASSFGGINYGYTF. CDR3 nucleotide sequence: TGTGCCAGCAGCTTTGGGGGGATCAACTATGGCTACACCTTC.

This clone was detected a few times. The rearrangement uses TRBV9 and TRBJ2-7, with D possibly TRBD1 on 6 matching bases. This CDR3 region has 15 residues. Germline V gene sequence: CDR1 SGDLS, CDR2 YYNGEE. V lost 0 bases to trimming and J lost 2 bases, with 12 bases between them. CDR3 sequence (DNA): TGTGCCAGCAGCGTAGCCGGACAGTTTGCCTACGAGCAGTACTTC. Protein product: CASSVAGQFAYEQYF. The full variable domain, its missing parts supplied by reference TRBV9 and TRBJ2-7, is DSGVTQTPKHLITATGQRVTLRCSPRSGDLSVYWYQQSLDQGLQFLIQYYNGEERAKGNILERFSAQQFPDLHSELNLSSLELGDSALYFCASSVAGQFAYEQYFGPGTRLTVT.